Listed below are T cell receptor beta chains from one sample, sequenced in a study of CD4 T cells in relation to SARS-CoV-2 and coronaviruses. Produced via immunoSEQ multiplex PCR; TCRdb's table is partial and in-frame only. The table has 40,000 or so clones, 75% to 90% seen once; the top ten hold approximately 3.1%. The material sequenced was memory CD4+ T cells from PBMCs. The receptors shown here come from an adult with COVID-19. Each CDR3 is given with its conserved first and last residue. D genes are given only for firm matches. For some rows the clone size is stated as once, few or many, or as a class when expanded; others skip it.

V	J	size	D	DNA	CDR3
TRBV5-1	TRBJ2-3	few	NA	TGCGCCAGCAGCTTGGCCGTAATAGCCCTCACAGATACGCAGTATTTT	CASSLAVIALTDTQYF
TRBV5-8	TRBJ2-6	NA	NA	TGTGCCGGACGACAGTCTCTTTTTGTAGGTGACCCAAACGTCCTGACTTTC	CAGRQSLFVGDPNVLTF
TRBV10-3	TRBJ2-3	NA	NA	TGTGCCATCAGTGACCCCCGAGGGACTGGGGACACCACAGATACGCAGTATTTT	CAISDPRGTGDTTDTQYF
TRBV5-5	TRBJ2-1	once	TRBD2	TGTGCCAGCAGCCCTGGACCCGGGACTAGACTTTACAATGAGCAGTTCTTC	CASSPGPGTRLYNEQFF
TRBV6-6	TRBJ1-3	NA	NA	TGTGCCAGCAGTTATTCGGGGTGGGGTGGAAACACCATATATTTT	CASSYSGWGGNTIYF
TRBV5-4	TRBJ1-4	NA	NA	TGTGCCAGCAGCCCCGGGACGTCGGCAACTAATGAAAAACTGTTTTTT	CASSPGTSATNEKLFF
TRBV7-6	TRBJ1-3	NA	NA	TGTGCCAGCAGCTTAAGTGCCAGCTCTGGAAACACCATATATTTT	CASSLSASSGNTIYF
TRBV27	TRBJ2-2	NA	TRBD2	TGTGCCAGCAGCCCTCGAACTAGCGGCCCCACCGGGGAGCTGTTTTTT	CASSPRTSGPTGELFF
TRBV7-2	TRBJ1-5	NA	TRBD1	TGTGCCAGCAGCTTTGGGAGGGTTTCCGGGACAGAATCTAGGGAGCCCCAGCATTTT	CASSFGRVSGTESREPQHF
TRBV5-1	TRBJ2-1	few	NA	TGCGCCAGCAGCAATCTAGCGCTTAGCTCCTACAATGAGCAGTTCTTC	CASSNLALSSYNEQFF
TRBV19	TRBJ1-1	NA	NA	TGTGCCAGCATTGGGGGGGTCGGCACTGAAGCTTTCTTT	CASIGGVGTEAFF
TRBV28	TRBJ2-1	NA	NA	TGTGCCAGCAATGGGATCCCAGGGAGAGGTCGCTCCTACAATGAGCAGTTCTTC	CASNGIPGRGRSYNEQFF
TRBV30	TRBJ2-5	NA	TRBD2	TGTGCCTGGTGTCTAGCGGGAGGGGAGACCCAGTACTTC	CAWCLAGGETQYF
TRBV6-5	TRBJ1-2	NA	TRBD1	TGTGCCAGCAGCCTTCGTGCGGGACAGGACTATGGCTACACCTTC	CASSLRAGQDYGYTF
TRBV27	TRBJ1-5	NA	NA	TGTGCCAGCAGTCCCCAGGGATATAGCAATCAGCCCCAGCATTTT	CASSPQGYSNQPQHF
TRBV21-1	TRBJ1-5	once	NA	TGTGCCAGTAGTGGGGCCAGTCGCCGGAGCAATCAGCCCCAGCATTTT	CASSGASRRSNQPQHF
TRBV28	TRBJ1-2	NA	TRBD1	TGTGCCAGCAGTTTGGGGACAGCTTATGGCTACACCTTC	CASSLGTAYGYTF
TRBV28	TRBJ1-1	NA	NA	TGTGCCAGCAGAGGGCCGCTAAACACTGAAGCTTTCTTT	CASRGPLNTEAFF
TRBV2	TRBJ2-1	NA	NA	TGTGCCAGCAGTGAAGATCACGTAGACAATGAGCAGTTCTTC	CASSEDHVDNEQFF
TRBV10-3	TRBJ2-1	NA	NA	TGTGCCATCAGAGGGTCTCAGAACAATGAGCAGTTCTTC	CAIRGSQNNEQFF
TRBV9	TRBJ1-1	NA	NA	TGTGCCAGCAGCGTAGCGACTGACAGATCTGAAGCTTTCTTT	CASSVATDRSEAFF
TRBV11-2	TRBJ1-6	NA	TRBD1	TGTGCCAGCAGCCAAGGGACAGGAGGAAATAATTCACCCCTCCACTTT	CASSQGTGGNNSPLHF
TRBV5-1	TRBJ2-3	NA	NA	TGCGCCAGCAGCCCAAGGACAGCCACAGATACGCAGTATTTT	CASSPRTATDTQYF
TRBV28	TRBJ2-3	NA	TRBD2	TGTGCCAGCAGTCTAAGGACTAGCTCGAGGGGTACAGATACGCAGTATTTT	CASSLRTSSRGTDTQYF
TRBV5-8	TRBJ1-3	NA	NA	TGTGCCAGCAGCTTTGCCAACAGAAGAAACACCATATATTTT	CASSFANRRNTIYF
TRBV10-3	TRBJ2-7	NA	TRBD1	TGTGCCATCAGATCGGACAGGGGCTCCTACGAGCAGTACTTC	CAIRSDRGSYEQYF
TRBV30	TRBJ1-1	once	NA	TGTGCCTGGAATAGGACCCCAAACACTGAAGCTTTCTTT	CAWNRTPNTEAFF
TRBV5-1	TRBJ2-7	NA	NA	TGCGCCAGCAGAAATGCGGTCGAGCAGTACTTC	CASRNAVEQYF
TRBV30	TRBJ1-1	NA	NA	TGTGCCGCCGACCGCAACACTGAAGCTTTCTTT	CAADRNTEAFF
TRBV18	TRBJ2-7	NA	NA	TGTGCCAGCTCACCAGACCAGCGGAGCTCCTACGAGCAGTACTTC	CASSPDQRSSYEQYF
TRBV7-6	TRBJ2-1	NA	TRBD2	TGTGCCAGCAGCTTCGGGCTAGCGGGTACCAAAATCTCCTACAATGAGCAGTTCTTC	CASSFGLAGTKISYNEQFF
TRBV4-1	TRBJ1-3	NA	NA	TGCGCCAGCAGCCCGTCTCCTGGAAACACCATATATTTT	CASSPSPGNTIYF
TRBV10-1	TRBJ2-4	few	NA	TGCGCCAGCAGTGAGTCTTTGGACATTCAGTACTTC	CASSESLDIQYF
TRBV4-1	TRBJ2-3	NA	NA	TGCGCCAGCAGCCAAGATTCGGGGCTGACGGTGAGCACAGATACGCAGTATTTT	CASSQDSGLTVSTDTQYF
TRBV6-5	TRBJ2-3	NA	TRBD2	TGTGCCAGCAGACAAGCGGGGGGCACAGATACGCAGTATTTT	CASRQAGGTDTQYF
TRBV5-6	TRBJ1-4	NA	NA	TGTGCCAGCAGCCGAACCGGCCCCGAGGCGGGAAAACTGTTTTTT	CASSRTGPEAGKLFF
TRBV6-2/TRBV6-3	TRBJ2-7	NA	NA	TGTGCCAGCAGTTCTTGGACCGGCGGGTCCTACGAGCAGTACTTC	CASSSWTGGSYEQYF
TRBV2	TRBJ2-1	NA	NA	TGTGCCACCCAACAACCGGGAGAGCAGTTCTTC	CATQQPGEQFF
TRBV7-9	TRBJ1-5	NA	TRBD1	TGTGCCAGCAGCTTAGTGGCAGGGGGTAGAAATCAGCCCCAGCATTTT	CASSLVAGGRNQPQHF
TRBV9	TRBJ2-3	NA	NA	TGTGCCAGCAGCCGGGACCAGATCACAGATACGCAGTATTTT	CASSRDQITDTQYF
TRBV28	TRBJ2-5	NA	TRBD2	TGTGCCAGCAGTACCAATAGCGGGAGGGACGCAGAGACCCAGTACTTC	CASSTNSGRDAETQYF
TRBV5-4	TRBJ2-2	few	NA	TGTGCCAGCAGCTTGCGAGTCAACACCGGGGAGCTGTTTTTT	CASSLRVNTGELFF
TRBV6-2/TRBV6-3	TRBJ2-2	NA	NA	TGTGCCAGCAGCCTACCCCCCCGGGGGATCCCAAACACCGGGGAGCTGTTTTTT	CASSLPPRGIPNTGELFF
TRBV7-2	TRBJ2-7	NA	NA	TGTGCCAGCAGCTTAAGCGTTGTGGTCTACGAGCAGTACTTC	CASSLSVVVYEQYF
TRBV27	TRBJ1-6	NA	NA	TGTGCCAGCAGGGCACAGGGATCCTATAATTCACCCCTCCACTTT	CASRAQGSYNSPLHF
TRBV10-3	TRBJ2-1	once	NA	TGTGCCATCGGGGGCCTGGGGGAGGAAGCTGAGCAGTTCTTC	CAIGGLGEEAEQFF
TRBV5-1	TRBJ2-5	once	TRBD2	TGCGCCAGCAGCTTCGGTACTAGCGGGAGTAGCGAGACCCAGTACTTC	CASSFGTSGSSETQYF
TRBV4-2	TRBJ1-5	NA	TRBD1	TGTGCCAGCAGCCAAGTGGGGACAGGGGGCTCGGGCAATCAGCCCCAGCATTTT	CASSQVGTGGSGNQPQHF
TRBV12-3/TRBV12-4	TRBJ2-3	NA	NA	TGTGCCAGCACCACATCAGGAGATACGCAGTATTTT	CASTTSGDTQYF
TRBV27	TRBJ2-2	NA	TRBD2	TGTGCCAGCAAGAGGCTAGCGGGAGCGGGGGACACCGGGGAGCTGTTTTTT	CASKRLAGAGDTGELFF
TRBV6-5	TRBJ2-7	NA	NA	TGTGCCACCACGTTTGGTTTCGGGCAGCCGTACGAGCAGTACTTC	CATTFGFGQPYEQYF
TRBV28	TRBJ2-7	once	TRBD1	TGTGCCAGCAAAACGACAGGGGCGTCCTACGAGCAGTACTTC	CASKTTGASYEQYF
TRBV18	TRBJ2-3	once	NA	TGTGCCAGCTCACCAACAGATACGCAGTATTTT	CASSPTDTQYF
TRBV2	TRBJ1-5	NA	NA	TGTGCCAGCTCGCGGGTAACTCAGCCCCAGCATTTT	CASSRVTQPQHF
TRBV7-3	TRBJ1-1	NA	TRBD1	TGTGCCAGCAGTCTTACCGGGACAGGGGGCACTGAAGCTTTCTTT	CASSLTGTGGTEAFF
TRBV10-1	TRBJ2-7	NA	NA	TGCGCCAGTCAGAACGAGTTAGCGGTCTCCTACGAGCAGTACTTC	CASQNELAVSYEQYF
TRBV28	TRBJ2-5	NA	NA	TGTGCCAGCAGTCAAGGGGGTTCCATACAAGAGACCCAGTACTTC	CASSQGGSIQETQYF
TRBV6-4	TRBJ2-2	NA	NA	TGTGCCAGCAGGGTTGGGACGGAACGCACCGGGGAGCTGTTTTTT	CASRVGTERTGELFF
TRBV9	TRBJ2-7	NA	NA	TGTGCCAGCAGCGGATCTCCTAGCTCCTACGAGCAGTACTTC	CASSGSPSSYEQYF
TRBV10-3	TRBJ2-5	NA	TRBD2	TGTGCCATCAGTGAGTCGTCGGCTAGCGGGACCCAAGCCCAGTACTTC	CAISESSASGTQAQYF